What follows are 27 T cell receptor beta chains derived from one specimen sequenced in a study of blood T cell repertoires in COVID-19 (dated by TCRdb to 2018 to 2021). Library construction relied on the immunoSEQ multiplex PCR assay. TCRdb's version of the immuneACCESS table is confined to in-frame rearrangements and falls short of the full clone set. An unresolved V gene accounts for under half of the shortfall where checked; the remainder is of unknown origin. The sample contains under 130,000 clones, less than 90% of them found a single time. Jointly, the top ten make up around 3.9% of the sample. The sample comprised peripheral blood. These receptors originate from a man aged 50-60 years with acute or convalescent COVID-19.

This chain joins TRBV5-4 and TRBJ1-5; D gene ambiguous. Germline CDR1 is SGHNT and CDR2 is YYREEE (reference sequence). The CDR3 runs 14 residues. V lost 3 bases and J 1 base, leaving 8 bases between the germline ends. The CDR3: CASSSGLSNQPQHF. The CDR3 DNA sequence: TGTGCCAGCAGCTCCGGACTGAGCAATCAGCCCCAGCATTTT.

The chain links TRBV30 to TRBJ1-2, with 7 bases matching TRBD1. CDR1 is GTSNPN and CDR2 is SVGIG in the germline V gene (reference sequence). This CDR3 has 13 residues. Trimming took 4 bases from V and 4 from J; bases not matched to a gene: 6. CDR3 region: CAWNRDRPYGYTF. The CDR3 DNA reads as TGTGCCTGGAACCGGGACAGACCCTATGGCTACACCTTC. Based on the CDR3 plus reference TRBV30 and TRBJ1-2, the full variable domain is SQTIHQWPATLVQPVGSPLSLECTVEGTSNPNLYWYRQAAGRGLQLLFYSVGIGQISSEVPQNLSASRPQDRQFILSSKKLLLSDSGFYLCAWNRDRPYGYTFGSGTRLTVV.

This clone was detected a few times. This rearrangement joins TRBV28 to TRBJ1-1; 8 positions agree with TRBD1. Looked up from germline, CDR1 is MDHEN and CDR2 is SYDVKM. With 5 bases clipped from V and 6 bases from J, the junction kept 11 bases outside the gene matches. This CDR3 comprises 15 residues. The chain's CDR3 is CASSRGGQAAAEAFF. The CDR3 bases are TGTGCCAGCAGTCGCGGGGGACAGGCGGCGGCTGAAGCTTTCTTT.

The chain carries TRBV3-1 (or the pseudogene TRBV3-2) and TRBJ1-4; 11 nucleotides match TRBD1. Trimming took 4 bases from V and 8 from J; bases not matched to a gene: 9. Germline CDR1 is LGHDT and CDR2 is YNNKEL (reference sequence). This CDR3 is built from 16 residues. The CDR3: CASSLWRGTGGEKLFF. CDR3 DNA: TGTGCCAGCAGCCTCTGGCGGGGGACAGGGGGGGAAAAACTGTTTTTT.

V is TRBV27 and J is TRBJ1-2; 9 bases map to TRBD1. CDR1 is MNHEY, CDR2 SMNVEV, per germline (reference sequence). CDR3 length equals 14 residues. V dropped 6 bases and J dropped 2; count of bases not matched to a gene: 4. The CDR3 DNA follows: TGTGCCAGCAGCTCAACAGGGGGCAACTATGGCTACACCTTC. Its protein product is CASSSTGGNYGYTF.

The chain links TRBV6-5 to TRBJ1-5; possible D gene TRBD1, 6 bases. CDR1 and CDR2 (germline): MNHEY, SVGAGI. This CDR3 region has 14 residues. Deletions cut 0 bases from V and 7 bases from J, with 10 bases between. CDR3 sequence reads: CASSYSGALQPQHF. The CDR3 DNA reads as TGTGCCAGCAGTTACTCGGGGGCTTTGCAGCCCCAGCATTTT.

The J gene is TRBJ1-1, the V gene TRBV7-6; the D is unclear. V dropped 1 base and J dropped 5 bases, with 8 bases sitting between them. The CDR3 loop spans 13 amino acids. Per the germline V gene, CDR1 is SGHVS and CDR2 is FNYEAQ. This CDR3 reads CASSLGGRTEAFF. In DNA form, the CDR3 reads TGTGCCAGCAGCTTAGGCGGTCGGACTGAAGCTTTCTTT.

The J gene is TRBJ2-7, the V gene TRBV2; D is undetermined. This CDR3 region has 14 residues. V lost 5 bases and J 0 bases, leaving 11 bases between the germline ends. CDR1 SNHLY and CDR2 FYNNEI come from the germline V gene. CDR3 nucleotides: TGTGCCAGCAGTCGAGAATCAACCTCCTACGAGCAGTACTTC. Encoded protein: CASSRESTSYEQYF.

This chain uses TRBV10-2 with TRBJ1-2; the D gene is possibly TRBD1 (6 bases). Germline values: CDR1 WSHSY, CDR2 SAAADI. The V gene lost 6 bases and the J gene lost 1 base, with 12 bases spanning the gap. This CDR3 has 14 amino acids. CDR3 nucleotides: TGCGCCAGCAGAGGACAGCCTATTAACTATGGCTACACCTTC. Its protein product is CASRGQPINYGYTF.

J is TRBJ1-5 and V is TRBV28; possible D gene TRBD1, 6 bases. CDR3 length: 17 amino acids. Germline V gives CDR1 MDHEN, CDR2 SYDVKM. V shed 4 bases and J shed 6 bases, with 22 bases lying between them. The CDR3 nucleotides are TGTGCCAGCAGTTACGGGACACCTACAACCTCCTCTCAGCCCCAGCATTTT. It codes for CASSYGTPTTSSQPQHF.

J is TRBJ2-5 and V is TRBV2, with a tentative D call TRBD1 (6 bases). The CDR3 totals 12 residues. Trimming left V 8 bases short and J 5 bases short, with 12 bases between. Germline V lookup: CDR1 SNHLY, CDR2 FYNNEI. The CDR3 nucleotides read TGTGCCAGCGGGGGACATGGGGAGACCCAGTACTTC. This gives the protein CASGGHGETQYF.

This chain connects TRBV28 to TRBJ1-2; 7 bases are shared with TRBD1. Germline trimming cut 4 bases from V and 0 bases from J; bases unmatched to any gene: 5. The CDR3 length is 15 residues. CDR1 and CDR2 from the germline V gene are MDHEN and SYDVKM. The CDR3 coding sequence is TGTGCCAGCAGTTCAATTACAGGGGCTAACTATGGCTACACCTTC. Protein: CASSSITGANYGYTF.

This clone was seen once. This chain links TRBV6-5 with TRBJ2-2; D may be TRBD2 (7 bases). The length of the CDR3 is 15 residues. Germline values: CDR1 MNHEY, CDR2 SVGAGI. Trimming stripped 6 bases from V and 6 bases from J, with 17 bases between. CDR3: CASRKGGGLSGELFF. The CDR3 coding sequence is TGTGCCAGCAGGAAGGGGGGGGGCCTCTCCGGGGAGCTGTTTTTT.

V is TRBV5-1 and J is TRBJ1-6; TRBD1 agrees at 7 bases. This CDR3 comprises 15 residues. The germline gives CDR1 SGHRS, CDR2 YFSETQ. J was trimmed by 8 bases and V by 4 bases; bases with no gene match: 9. CDR3 loop: CASSTGTAAYSPLHF. In DNA, the CDR3 is TGCGCCAGCAGCACCGGGACAGCAGCGTATTCACCCCTCCACTTT.

The chain uses TRBV30 and TRBJ2-7; 12 bases are a match to TRBD2. This CDR3 region has 15 residues. Looked up from germline, CDR1 is GTSNPN and CDR2 is SVGIG (reference sequence). J was trimmed by 0 bases and V by 4 bases; bases with no gene match: 4. The CDR3, as DNA: TGTGCCTGGAACGGACTAGCGGGAAGCTCCTACGAGCAGTACTTC. The encoded protein is CAWNGLAGSSYEQYF.

This clone was observed a single time. The CDR3 nucleotides are TGTGCCAGCAGCTTGGGACAGCTAACAGATACGCAGTATTTT. It is translated as CASSLGQLTDTQYF. The rearrangement uses TRBV5-6 and TRBJ2-3, with D maybe TRBD1 (5 bases). The CDR3 extends over 14 amino acids. V was pared by 0 bases and J by 3 bases, with 8 bases between. Per germline, CDR1 SGHDT and CDR2 YYEEEE. Filled out from reference TRBV5-6 and TRBJ2-3, the complete variable domain reads DAGVTQSPTHLIKTRGQQVTLRCSPKSGHDTVSWYQQALGQGPQFIFQYYEEEERQRGNFPDRFSGHQFPNYSSELNVNALLLGDSALYLCASSLGQLTDTQYFGPGTRLTVL.

Written as DNA, the CDR3 is TGTGCCAGCAGCTTACCAGGGGGCTCCTACGAGCAGTACTTC. It encodes CASSLPGGSYEQYF. The rearrangement joins TRBV7-6 to TRBJ2-7; 7 bases align to TRBD1. CDR1 and CDR2 from the germline V gene are SGHVS and FNYEAQ. V was pared by 2 bases and J by 0 bases, with 1 base of the junction left unmatched. The CDR3 totals 14 residues.

The gene calls are TRBV14 and TRBJ2-5, with D possibly TRBD2 on 5 matching bases. Trimming removed 0 bases from V and 3 bases from J, with 14 bases in between. Germline loops: CDR1 SGHDN, CDR2 FVKESK. The CDR3 runs 16 residues. CDR3 sequence reads: CASSQEAVGYKETQYF. The CDR3 DNA follows: TGTGCCAGCAGCCAAGAAGCGGTAGGCTATAAAGAGACCCAGTACTTC.

The chain couples TRBV5-6 to TRBJ2-5; D not resolved. The CDR3 is 14 amino acids. The V gene's germline CDR1 is SGHDT and CDR2 YYEEEE. The V end was cut by 6 bases, the J end by 3 bases, with 15 bases between. Written as DNA, the CDR3 is TGTGCCAGCAACTTCGACCGGGTAGAAGAGACCCAGTACTTC. Protein: CASNFDRVEETQYF.

The V call is TRBV23-1, the J call TRBJ1-5; 7 bases line up with TRBD1. TRBV23-1 is sorted into the ORF group, with uncertain function. This CDR3 comprises 13 residues. The J segment lost 2 bases and the V segment lost 10 bases, leaving 5 bases of the junction unmatched. CDR3 sequence (DNA): TGCGCCAAAAAGGGGGCTTGCAATCAGCCCCAGCATTTT. Translated: CAKKGACNQPQHF.

V gene TRBV6-1 combines with J gene TRBJ2-7; D perhaps matches TRBD2 (7 bases). The ends were cut back, 0 bases at V and 2 bases at J, with 17 bases in the middle. In germline, CDR1 is MNHNS, CDR2 SASEGT. This CDR3 has 17 residues. CDR3: CASSEATRGGGAYEQYF. The CDR3 DNA follows: TGTGCCAGCAGTGAAGCTACCCGAGGGGGGGGAGCCTACGAGCAGTACTTC.

V is TRBV2 and J is TRBJ2-7; 11 bases fit TRBD2. Germline-derived CDR1 and CDR2 are SNHLY and FYNNEI. Losses at the gene ends were 5 bases for V and 5 bases for J; bases not matched to a gene: 8. The CDR3 has 15 residues. CDR3 bases: TGTGCCAGCAGTCGAACACTAGCGGGAGCGAACGAGCAGTACTTC. Its translation: CASSRTLAGANEQYF. Variable domain in full (rest from reference TRBV2 and TRBJ2-7): EPEVTQTPSHQVTQMGQEVILRCVPISNHLYFYWYRQILGQKVEFLVSFYNNEISEKSEIFDDQFSVERPDGSNFTLKIRSTKLEDSAMYFCASSRTLAGANEQYFGPGTRLTVT.

The rearrangement links TRBV10-2 to TRBJ2-7, with 7 bases fitting TRBD1. After removal of 5 bases from V and 4 bases from J, the junction contained 5 bases not matched to a gene. CDR1 WSHSY and CDR2 SAAADI come from the germline V gene. The CDR3 consists of 13 residues. The CDR3 sequence is CASSLDRAYEQYF. DNA of the CDR3: TGCGCCAGCAGTTTAGACAGGGCGTACGAGCAGTACTTC.

CDR3 bases: TGCGCCAGCAGCCTCAGAGTCCCGGGACAGGGAGGCTATGGCTACACCTTC. Translating gives CASSLRVPGQGGYGYTF. The chain recombines TRBV4-1 with TRBJ1-2; the match to TRBD1 covers 9 bases. The ends lost 4 bases at V and 4 bases at J; junction bases unmatched: 13. This CDR3 contains 17 residues. Per germline, CDR1 MGHRA and CDR2 YSYEKL.

V is TRBV29-1 and J is TRBJ1-5; no clear D. Trimming shortened V by 0 bases and J by 15 bases, and 15 bases separated the two germline ends. The length of the CDR3 is 12 residues. Germline lookup yields CDR1 SQVTM and CDR2 ANQGSEA. The CDR3 sequence is CSVEDLSGSPHF. CDR3 sequence (DNA): TGCAGCGTTGAAGATCTCTCGGGGTCCCCGCATTTT. The variable domain in full, completed from reference TRBV29-1 and TRBJ1-5, reads SAVISQKPSRDICQRGTSLTIQCQVDSQVTMMFWYRQQPGQSLTLIATANQGSEATYESGFVIDKFPISRPNLTFSTLTVSNMSPEDSSIYLCSVEDLSGSPHFGDGTRLSIL.

This rearrangement joins TRBV2 to TRBJ1-2, with D unresolved. V shed 7 bases and J shed 8 bases, with 17 bases lying between them. This CDR3 comprises 13 residues. Germline CDR1 reads SNHLY; CDR2 reads FYNNEI. The CDR3 protein is CASTLTSVWGYTF. CDR3 DNA: TGTGCCAGCACCTTGACATCCGTCTGGGGCTACACCTTC.

The V and J genes are TRBV19 and TRBJ2-5; TRBD1 matches at 8 bases. Germline CDR1 reads LNHDA; CDR2 reads SQIVND (reference sequence). This CDR3 has 15 amino acids. Unmatched junction bases numbered 4, after V lost 2 bases and J lost 2 bases. The CDR3: CASSIFGTGQETQYF. In nucleotides, the CDR3 is TGTGCCAGTAGTATATTTGGGACAGGTCAAGAGACCCAGTACTTC.